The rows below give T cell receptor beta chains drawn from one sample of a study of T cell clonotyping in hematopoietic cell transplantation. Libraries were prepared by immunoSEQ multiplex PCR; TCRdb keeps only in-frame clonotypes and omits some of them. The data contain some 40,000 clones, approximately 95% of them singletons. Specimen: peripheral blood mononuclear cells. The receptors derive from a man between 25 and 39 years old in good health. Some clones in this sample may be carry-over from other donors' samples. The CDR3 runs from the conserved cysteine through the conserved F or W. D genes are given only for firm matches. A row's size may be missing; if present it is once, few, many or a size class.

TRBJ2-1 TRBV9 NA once TGTGCCAGCGGGGAGGGGGTATCCTCCTACAATGAGCAGTTCTTC CASGEGVSSYNEQFF
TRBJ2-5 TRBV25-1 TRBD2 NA TGTGCCAGCAGTGAATCGGAGGGACTAGCGGGAGGAGAGACCCAGTACTTC CASSESEGLAGGETQYF
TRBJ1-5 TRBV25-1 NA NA TGTGCCAGCAGTGAAGGGGCAGTCCTTAGCAATCAGCCCCAGCATTTT CASSEGAVLSNQPQHF
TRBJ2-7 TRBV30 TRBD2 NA TGTGCCTGTCTAGCGGGAGGACCCCACGAGCAGTACTTC CACLAGGPHEQYF
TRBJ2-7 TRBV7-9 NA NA TGTGCCAGCAGCTTAGATTGGGGAGGCTCCTACGAGCAGTACTTC CASSLDWGGSYEQYF
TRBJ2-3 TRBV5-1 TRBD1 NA TGCGCCAGCAGCTTGGAAACAGGGGTAACGCAGTATTTT CASSLETGVTQYF
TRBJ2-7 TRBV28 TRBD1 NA TGTGCCACCCGGGACAGGGCGCAGTACTTC CATRDRAQYF
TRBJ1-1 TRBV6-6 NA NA TGTGCCAGCAGTTACGGGCAGAAGACCAGGAACACTGAAGCTTTCTTT CASSYGQKTRNTEAFF
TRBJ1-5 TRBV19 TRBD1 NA TGTGCCAGTGGACAGGGTGGTCAGCCCCAGCATTTT CASGQGGQPQHF
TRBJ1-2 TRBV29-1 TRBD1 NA TGCAGCGTAGGGGACAGGGGCTTCTATGGCTACACCTTC CSVGDRGFYGYTF